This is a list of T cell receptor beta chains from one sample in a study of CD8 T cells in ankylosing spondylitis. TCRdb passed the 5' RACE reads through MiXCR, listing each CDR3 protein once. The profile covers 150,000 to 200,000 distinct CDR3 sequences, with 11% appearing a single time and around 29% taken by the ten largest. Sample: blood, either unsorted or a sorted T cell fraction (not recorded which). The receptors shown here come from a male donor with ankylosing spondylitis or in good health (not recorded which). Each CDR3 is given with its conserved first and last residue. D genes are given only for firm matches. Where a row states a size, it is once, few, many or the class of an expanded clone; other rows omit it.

CDR3aa: CSARASLTGNVDTQYF; CDR3nt: TGCAGTGCTAGAGCGTCTCTGACAGGAAATGTGGATACGCAGTATTTT; v_gene: TRBV20-1; d_gene: NA; abundance: many; j_gene: TRBJ2-3
CDR3aa: CASSEGVSGIAYEQYF; CDR3nt: TGCGCCAGCAGTGAGGGAGTGAGCGGCATAGCCTACGAGCAGTACTTC; v_gene: TRBV10-2; d_gene: NA; abundance: many; j_gene: TRBJ2-7
CDR3aa: CASTPGQAGGGESQYF; CDR3nt: TGTGCCAGCACCCCTGGACAGGCAGGGGGTGGGGAGTCGCAGTATTTT; v_gene: TRBV6-1; d_gene: TRBD1; abundance: many; j_gene: TRBJ2-3
CDR3aa: CSVAGSGANVLTF; CDR3nt: TGCAGCGTCGCAGGGTCTGGGGCCAACGTCCTGACTTTC; v_gene: TRBV29-1; d_gene: NA; abundance: few; j_gene: TRBJ2-6
CDR3aa: CASGLSRSTDTQYF; CDR3nt: TGTGCTAGTGGTTTGAGCCGATCCACAGATACGCAGTATTTT; v_gene: TRBV12-5; d_gene: NA; abundance: many; j_gene: TRBJ2-3
CDR3aa: CSVEGAPTNEQFF; CDR3nt: TGCAGCGTTGAAGGGGCACCTACGAATGAGCAGTTCTTC; v_gene: TRBV29-1; d_gene: NA; abundance: many; j_gene: TRBJ2-1
CDR3aa: CASSLRGRLLGANVLTF; CDR3nt: TGTGCCAGCAGTTTAAGGGGGCGCTTGTTAGGGGCCAACGTCCTGACTTTC; v_gene: TRBV12-3/TRBV12-4; d_gene: TRBD1; abundance: many; j_gene: TRBJ2-6
CDR3aa: CASSLGLATDTQYF; CDR3nt: TGCGCCAGCAGCTTGGGGCTAGCCACAGATACGCAGTATTTT; v_gene: TRBV5-1; d_gene: NA; abundance: many; j_gene: TRBJ2-3
CDR3aa: CASSHAGHLAFF; CDR3nt: TGTGCCAGCAGCCACGCAGGACATTTGGCTTTCTTT; v_gene: TRBV3-1; d_gene: NA; abundance: many; j_gene: TRBJ1-1
CDR3aa: CASSPPVWTGLYEQYF; CDR3nt: TGTGCCAGCAGTCCCCCTGTTTGGACAGGGCTATACGAGCAGTACTTC; v_gene: TRBV12-3/TRBV12-4; d_gene: TRBD1; abundance: many; j_gene: TRBJ2-7
CDR3aa: CSARSSGLARNNEQFF; CDR3nt: TGCAGTGCTAGATCCTCAGGACTAGCGAGGAACAATGAGCAGTTCTTC; v_gene: TRBV20-1; d_gene: TRBD2; abundance: many; j_gene: TRBJ2-1
CDR3aa: CASSIGLAGTDTQYF; CDR3nt: TGCGCCAGCAGTATCGGACTAGCGGGGACAGATACGCAGTATTTT; v_gene: TRBV4-3; d_gene: TRBD2; abundance: few; j_gene: TRBJ2-3
CDR3aa: CASSSPRTSGNTGELFF; CDR3nt: TGTGCCAGCAGTTCGCCTCGGACTAGCGGTAACACCGGGGAGCTGTTTTTT; v_gene: TRBV27; d_gene: TRBD2; abundance: many; j_gene: TRBJ2-2
CDR3aa: CASSLRGGQGNNEQFF; CDR3nt: TGTGCCAGCAGCTTACGGGGGGGACAGGGGAACAATGAGCAGTTCTTC; v_gene: TRBV7-8; d_gene: TRBD1; abundance: many; j_gene: TRBJ2-1
CDR3aa: CSADRGSNTEAFF; CDR3nt: TGCAGTGCCGACAGGGGATCCAACACTGAAGCTTTCTTT; v_gene: TRBV20-1; d_gene: TRBD1; abundance: many; j_gene: TRBJ1-1
CDR3aa: CASSYGVGTKEYF; CDR3nt: TGTGCCAGCAGTTACGGAGTTGGGACTAAGGAGTACTTC; v_gene: TRBV6-5; d_gene: TRBD2; abundance: NA; j_gene: TRBJ2-7
CDR3aa: CSARDVGIGGNSPLHF; CDR3nt: TGCAGTGCTAGAGATGTGGGAATCGGTGGGAATTCACCCCTCCACTTT; v_gene: TRBV20-1; d_gene: NA; abundance: many; j_gene: TRBJ1-6
CDR3aa: CASSFPISSDNGYTF; CDR3nt: TGTGCCAGCAGCTTCCCGATCTCCTCTGACAACGGCTACACCTTC; v_gene: TRBV7-2; d_gene: NA; abundance: few; j_gene: TRBJ1-2
CDR3aa: CASNNPGLEQFF; CDR3nt: TGTGCCAGCAACAATCCGGGACTCGAGCAGTTCTTC; v_gene: TRBV6-2/TRBV6-3; d_gene: NA; abundance: NA; j_gene: TRBJ2-1
CDR3aa: CASSIYYGGEQFF; CDR3nt: TGTGCCAGCAGTATCTACTACGGGGGGGAGCAGTTCTTC; v_gene: TRBV6-1; d_gene: TRBD2; abundance: many; j_gene: TRBJ2-1
CDR3aa: CASSPDRLGQKETQYF; CDR3nt: TGTGCCAGCAGTCCCGACAGGTTAGGTCAAAAAGAGACCCAGTACTTC; v_gene: TRBV12-3/TRBV12-4; d_gene: NA; abundance: NA; j_gene: TRBJ2-5
CDR3aa: CASSLDGTANDGYTF; CDR3nt: TGTGCCAGCAGTTTAGACGGGACAGCTAATGATGGCTACACCTTC; v_gene: TRBV12-3/TRBV12-4; d_gene: TRBD1; abundance: many; j_gene: TRBJ1-2
CDR3aa: CASSLLGPTSLLQHF; CDR3nt: TGTGCCAGCAGTTTATTGGGGCCTACCTCTCTTCTACAGCATTTT; v_gene: TRBV28; d_gene: NA; abundance: many; j_gene: TRBJ1-5
CDR3aa: CASSGSGGVTETQYF; CDR3nt: TGTGCCAGCAGCGGGAGCGGGGGGGTGACGGAGACCCAGTACTTC; v_gene: TRBV9; d_gene: TRBD2; abundance: many; j_gene: TRBJ2-5
CDR3aa: CALSRDRVMNTEAFF; CDR3nt: TGTGCCCTATCCCGGGACAGGGTGATGAACACTGAAGCTTTCTTT; v_gene: TRBV30; d_gene: TRBD1; abundance: many; j_gene: TRBJ1-1
CDR3aa: CASSAGRGLSYEQYF; CDR3nt: TGTGCCAGCAGCGCGGGTAGGGGGTTATCCTACGAGCAGTACTTC; v_gene: TRBV11-2; d_gene: NA; abundance: few; j_gene: TRBJ2-7
CDR3aa: CASSWTDQETQYF; CDR3nt: TGTGCCAGCAGCTGGACAGACCAAGAGACCCAGTACTTC; v_gene: TRBV5-4; d_gene: NA; abundance: few; j_gene: TRBJ2-5
CDR3aa: CASSLGPGRGTDTQYF; CDR3nt: TGCGCCAGCAGCTTAGGACCCGGCAGGGGCACAGATACGCAGTATTTT; v_gene: TRBV5-1; d_gene: NA; abundance: many; j_gene: TRBJ2-3
CDR3aa: CASRLGDTQYF; CDR3nt: TGTGCCAGCAGACTAGGGGATACGCAGTATTTT; v_gene: TRBV11-2; d_gene: NA; abundance: many; j_gene: TRBJ2-3
CDR3aa: CASSARGILSNEQFF; CDR3nt: TGTGCCAGCAGTGCGCGAGGGATCCTTAGCAATGAGCAGTTCTTC; v_gene: TRBV2; d_gene: NA; abundance: many; j_gene: TRBJ2-1
CDR3aa: CASTVGMLETQYF; CDR3nt: TGTGCCAGCACCGTCGGCATGTTGGAGACCCAGTACTTC; v_gene: TRBV12-3/TRBV12-4; d_gene: NA; abundance: many; j_gene: TRBJ2-5
CDR3aa: CASSNLAYVEQFF; CDR3nt: TGTGCCAGCAGTAACCTAGCGTACGTGGAGCAGTTCTTC; v_gene: TRBV6-5; d_gene: NA; abundance: NA; j_gene: TRBJ2-1
CDR3aa: CSAKPGQGIEKLFF; CDR3nt: TGCAGCGCAAAGCCGGGACAGGGTATTGAAAAACTGTTTTTT; v_gene: TRBV29-1; d_gene: TRBD1; abundance: many; j_gene: TRBJ1-4
CDR3aa: CASSLSGSSSTDTQYF; CDR3nt: TGCGCCAGCAGCTTAAGTGGTTCCTCTAGCACAGATACGCAGTATTTT; v_gene: TRBV5-1; d_gene: NA; abundance: many; j_gene: TRBJ2-3
CDR3aa: CASRQTGTFNYGYTF; CDR3nt: TGTGCCAGCAGACAGACCGGGACTTTCAACTATGGCTACACCTTC; v_gene: TRBV6-1; d_gene: NA; abundance: many; j_gene: TRBJ1-2
CDR3aa: CASSFGGGTKSGQYF; CDR3nt: TGTGCCAGCAGTTTTGGAGGGGGGACGAAGAGTGGCCAGTACTTC; v_gene: TRBV12-3/TRBV12-4; d_gene: NA; abundance: many; j_gene: TRBJ2-5
CDR3aa: CATSEGGRVYEQYF; CDR3nt: TGTGCCACCAGTGAAGGGGGCAGGGTCTACGAGCAGTACTTC; v_gene: TRBV24-1; d_gene: TRBD1; abundance: NA; j_gene: TRBJ2-7
CDR3aa: CSGSLREGLTDTQYF; CDR3nt: TGCAGTGGCAGTTTGCGGGAGGGCCTGACAGATACGCAGTATTTT; v_gene: TRBV20-1; d_gene: TRBD2; abundance: many; j_gene: TRBJ2-3
CDR3aa: CASIVGSLGNQPQHF; CDR3nt: TGTGCCAGCATTGTCGGCAGCCTAGGAAATCAGCCCCAGCATTTT; v_gene: TRBV2; d_gene: NA; abundance: NA; j_gene: TRBJ1-5